This note documents a single T cell receptor beta chain sequence. The data were taken from a study of blood T cell repertoires in COVID-19. Whole-study context: Material from acute and convalescent COVID-19 was sourced from the United States, Italy and Spain.

Trimming cost V 2 bases and J 0 bases; bases outside gene matches: 3. This CDR3 region has 15 residues. Germline-derived CDR1 and CDR2 are LGHNA and YNFKEQ. TCRdb's table, derived via immunoSEQ multiplex PCR, lists solely in-frame clones and lacks some. This table holds some 91,000 clones, 90% found once. This receptor was identified in a man between 60 and 75 years old with acute or convalescent COVID-19. The chain carries TRBV4-2 and TRBJ1-1, with 7 bases identical to TRBD1. Material: peripheral blood. CDR3 loop: CASSQNDRVNTEAFF. The CDR3, as DNA: TGTGCCAGCAGCCAAAATGACAGGGTGAACACTGAAGCTTTCTTT.